This passage covers 28 T cell receptor beta chains from one sample sequenced in a study of blood T cell repertoires in COVID-19 (TCRdb year 2020). The library was obtained by the immunoSEQ multiplex PCR assay. Imported from immuneACCESS, the table was reduced by TCRdb to in-frame sequences with V and J called. These copies leave out some clones; in studies compared against another copy, an unresolved V gene accounts for under half, and the cause of the remainder is not known. This sample is represented by about 170,000 clones; approximately 90% of them were singletons. The ten largest clonotypes hold around 5% of the sample. The specimen sequenced was peripheral blood. These receptors were obtained from a man aged 18 to 30 with COVID-19, enrolled during active disease.

The CDR3 loop reads CASSQTGLEAFF. The CDR3 bases are TGTGCCAGCAGCCAGACAGGGCTTGAAGCTTTCTTT. The chain has TRBV3-1 (or the pseudogene TRBV3-2) and TRBJ1-1, with 7 positions matching TRBD1. The CDR3 consists of 12 residues. With V trimmed by 3 bases and J by 7 bases, 2 bases remained unmatched. Germline assignment: CDR1 LGHDT and CDR2 YNNKEL (reference sequence).

This rearrangement joins TRBV11-2 to TRBJ1-4, with D unclear. In germline, CDR1 is SGHAT, CDR2 FQNNGV. Trimming removed 6 bases from V and 7 bases from J, with 18 bases in between. This CDR3 is built from 15 residues. The CDR3 DNA reads TGTGCCAGCAGTCAGGAGGGTAGTAGTTTTGAAAAACTGTTTTTT. Its translation: CASSQEGSSFEKLFF. Drawing the rest from reference TRBV11-2 and TRBJ1-4, the complete variable domain is EAGVAQSPRYKIIEKRQSVAFWCNPISGHATLYWYQQILGQGPKLLIQFQNNGVVDDSQLPKDRFSAERLKGVDSTLKIQPAKLEDSAVYLCASSQEGSSFEKLFFGSGTQLSVL.

The chain carries TRBV5-1 and TRBJ2-3, with 11 bases lining up with TRBD2. V lost 4 bases to trimming and J lost 7 bases; unmatched junction nucleotides: 11. The CDR3 covers 16 residues. Germline V gene data show CDR1 as SGHRS and CDR2 as YFSETQ. CDR3 sequence reads: CASSRGLADTRNTQYF. The CDR3 DNA reads TGCGCCAGCAGCCGGGGACTAGCGGATACTCGGAATACGCAGTATTTT. Full variable domain (missing parts from reference TRBV5-1 and TRBJ2-3): KAGVTQTPRYLIKTRGQQVTLSCSPISGHRSVSWYQQTPGQGLQFLFEYFSETQRNKGNFPGRFSGRQFSNSRSEMNVSTLELGDSALYLCASSRGLADTRNTQYFGPGTRLTVL.

This chain uses TRBV5-6 with TRBJ1-3; 7 bases map to TRBD1. There are 15 residues in the CDR3. After removal of 4 bases from V and 0 bases from J, the junction contained 4 bases not matched to a gene. Looked up from germline, CDR1 is SGHDT and CDR2 is YYEEEE. CDR3 amino acids: CASSEGTVSGNTIYF. The CDR3 DNA reads TGTGCCAGCAGCGAAGGGACAGTCTCTGGAAACACCATATATTTT.

J is TRBJ1-2 and V is TRBV4-3; D is unclear. Germline V gene lookup returns CDR1 LGHNA and CDR2 YSLEER. The CDR3 is 15 residues long. Trimming stripped 0 bases from V and 5 bases from J, with 13 bases between. CDR3 protein: CASSQEAAIVYGYTF. CDR3 DNA: TGCGCCAGCAGCCAAGAGGCAGCGATAGTTTATGGCTACACCTTC.

This chain joins TRBV28 and TRBJ2-5; tentatively, D is TRBD1 (6 bases). Germline values: CDR1 MDHEN, CDR2 SYDVKM. Trimming cost V 6 bases and J 5 bases, with 19 bases left between them. The length of the CDR3 is 15 residues. The CDR3 region has the DNA TGTGCCAGCAGCCTGTCCGGGACACCGAGCGAGACCCAGTACTTC. It specifies CASSLSGTPSETQYF.

This chain uses TRBV24-1 with TRBJ1-5; TRBD1 is a possible D gene (5 bases). CDR1 and CDR2 (germline): KGHDR, SFDVKD. The V end lost 7 bases, the J end lost 7 bases, and 16 bases lay between the germline ends. The CDR3 contains 14 residues. CDR3 bases: TGTGCCACCAGGGGTCCGGGACTTGGCCAGCCCCAGCATTTT. It encodes CATRGPGLGQPQHF.

This sequence joins TRBV4-3 and TRBJ2-7; a possible D gene is TRBD1 (7 bases). Germline assignment: CDR1 LGHNA and CDR2 YSLEER. Between the trimmed V and J ends, which lost 0 bases and 2 bases, there was a span of 20 bases. The CDR3 runs 18 residues. The CDR3 protein is CASSQDTTVGGGTYEQYF. The CDR3 bases are TGCGCCAGCAGCCAAGATACGACTGTAGGGGGCGGGACCTACGAGCAGTACTTC.

This clone was detected a few times. The chain carries TRBV27 and TRBJ2-1, with 7 positions matching TRBD2. V gave up 6 bases and J gave up 4 bases; unmatched junction bases: 15. CDR1 MNHEY and CDR2 SMNVEV come from the germline V gene (reference sequence). The length of the CDR3 is 17 residues. CDR3 sequence (DNA): TGTGCCAGCAGCGCTTATGCCGGGACTATCCGATACAATGAGCAGTTCTTC. Translating gives CASSAYAGTIRYNEQFF.

This clone has just one count. The chain has TRBV6-4 and TRBJ2-1, with D uncertain. Germline CDR1 is MRHNA and CDR2 is SNTAGT. Trimming took 0 bases from V and 4 from J, leaving 13 bases between them. There are 16 residues in the CDR3. The CDR3 sequence is CASSDSMIAEYNEQFF. The DNA of the CDR3 is TGTGCCAGCAGTGACTCGATGATAGCAGAATACAATGAGCAGTTCTTC.

This clone was seen only once. This chain joins TRBV24-1 and TRBJ2-1, with 7 nucleotides matching TRBD2. CDR3 size: 15 residues. The J segment lost 4 bases and the V segment lost 9 bases, leaving 11 bases of the junction unmatched. Germline-derived CDR1 and CDR2 are KGHDR and SFDVKD. In nucleotides, the CDR3 is TGTGCCACCCGAGGGCTAGCGGAGGGGTACAATGAGCAGTTCTTC. This sequence encodes CATRGLAEGYNEQFF.

This clone was observed a few times. The chain employs TRBV27 and TRBJ2-7; 8 bases map to TRBD1. This CDR3 comprises 15 residues. The V gene end was trimmed by 5 bases and the J gene end by 1 base; junction bases not matched to a gene: 7. Germline V gene data show CDR1 as MNHEY and CDR2 as SMNVEV (reference sequence). DNA for the CDR3: TGTGCCAGCAGTCCTGAGACAGGGGTGTCCTACGAGCAGTACTTC. It encodes CASSPETGVSYEQYF.

The chain combines TRBV5-4 with TRBJ2-7; TRBD1 matches at 7 bases. CDR3 length: 13 amino acids. The junction had 2 bases not matched to a gene; V was cut back by 0 bases and J by 5 bases. Germline V CDR1 and CDR2: SGHNT, YYREEE (reference sequence). The CDR3 coding sequence is TGTGCCAGCAGCTTGGACAGGGGCCACGAGCAGTACTTC. Its translation: CASSLDRGHEQYF.

J is TRBJ2-2 and V is TRBV4-1; 8 bases fit TRBD1. Germline loops: CDR1 MGHRA, CDR2 YSYEKL. V was clipped by 4 bases and J by 4 bases; unmatched bases: 14. The CDR3 has 18 amino acids. CDR3 bases: TGCGCCAGCAGCCCCTCCCCCCCGGGACAGGTTTTCACCGGGGAGCTGTTTTTT. Its protein is CASSPSPPGQVFTGELFF.

V and J are TRBV19 and TRBJ1-2; D might be TRBD1 (5 bases). Germline V lookup: CDR1 LNHDA, CDR2 SQIVND (reference sequence). The germline V and J ends were trimmed by 7 bases and 4 bases, with 16 bases remaining between them. The CDR3 spans 14 residues. This chain's CDR3 is CASTPQGTFYGYTF. The CDR3, as DNA: TGTGCCAGTACGCCCCAGGGAACCTTCTATGGCTACACCTTC.

This clone was observed once. The chain has TRBV7-2 and TRBJ2-7, with 13 bases aligning to TRBD2. CDR3 length equals 15 residues. The trim removed 5 bases at V and 7 bases at J, leaving 8 bases unmatched. CDR1 and CDR2 from the germline V gene are SGHTA and FQGNSA. CDR3 sequence (DNA): TGTGCCAGCAGCCCGACGGGACTAGCGGGGCTAGAGCAGTACTTC. Residues: CASSPTGLAGLEQYF.

The chain links TRBV19 to TRBJ1-2; 7 nucleotides align to TRBD1. CDR1 and CDR2 (germline): LNHDA, SQIVND (reference sequence). CDR3 length equals 15 residues. After removal of 1 base from V and 6 bases from J, the junction contained 8 bases not matched to a gene. CDR3 DNA: TGTGCCAGTAGTATAGGATCCAGGGGGAAGAATGGCTACACCTTC. This translates into CASSIGSRGKNGYTF.

Points on this clone: The junction differs from germline at one of its ends, possibly a read error. DNA for the CDR3: TGTGCCAGCAGCTTGGGGGCCGAAAAACTGCTTTTT. It is translated as CASSLGAEKLLF. The rearrangement links TRBV5-6 to TRBJ1-4; D remains unclear. CDR1 SGHDT and CDR2 YYEEEE come from the germline V gene. The CDR3 has 12 residues.

The chain is built from TRBV19 and TRBJ2-1; 7 bases match TRBD2. This CDR3 has 17 amino acids. Trimming took 1 base from V and 7 from J; bases not matched to a gene: 13. CDR1 and CDR2 from the germline V gene are LNHDA and SQIVND (reference sequence). CDR3 sequence reads: CASSIGLFSRERNEQFF. The CDR3 DNA reads as TGTGCCAGTAGTATAGGACTCTTCTCGCGGGAGAGAAATGAGCAGTTCTTC. Drawing the rest from reference TRBV19 and TRBJ2-1, the complete variable domain is DGGITQSPKYLFRKEGQNVTLSCEQNLNHDAMYWYRQDPGQGLRLIYYSQIVNDFQKGDIAEGYSVSREKKESFPLTVTSAQKNPTAFYLCASSIGLFSRERNEQFFGPGTRLTVL.

The table lists this clone with a count of one. J is TRBJ2-1 and V is TRBV19; TRBD2 aligns across 12 bases. In germline, CDR1 is LNHDA, CDR2 SQIVND (reference sequence). V was pared by 4 bases and J by 5 bases, with 6 bases of the junction left unmatched. The CDR3 spans 16 residues. CDR3: CASSTRGLAGNNEQFF. In DNA, the CDR3 is TGTGCCAGTAGTACCCGAGGACTAGCGGGGAACAATGAGCAGTTCTTC.

Only one count was recorded for this clone. This rearrangement joins TRBV27 to TRBJ2-1, with TRBD1 as a possible D gene (6 bases). CDR1 MNHEY and CDR2 SMNVEV come from the germline V gene (reference sequence). The CDR3 is 13 amino acids. V was cut by 5 bases and J by 8 bases, with 13 bases left in between. DNA for the CDR3: TGTGCCAGCAGTACGACAGGCCGCCATGAGCAGTTCTTC. Translation: CASSTTGRHEQFF.

This clone appeared a single time. This chain links TRBV4-1 with TRBJ2-1; the match to TRBD2 covers 7 bases. This CDR3 contains 15 residues. V trimming: 4 bases; J trimming: 7 bases; junction bases outside the gene matches: 10. Looked up from germline, CDR1 is MGHRA and CDR2 is YSYEKL. The CDR3 spells CASSRLAFSSNEQFF. The CDR3 DNA sequence: TGCGCCAGCAGCCGACTAGCCTTTTCTTCGAATGAGCAGTTCTTC.

This clone has only one observation. The chain is built from TRBV11-3 and TRBJ2-1; maybe TRBD1 (6 bases). The CDR3 covers 13 residues. V was clipped by 1 base and J by 8 bases, with 9 bases between them. Germline V gene data show CDR1 as SGHNT and CDR2 as YENEEA. CDR3 in amino acids: CASSLGWGHEQFF. The CDR3 coding sequence is TGTGCCAGCAGCTTAGGTTGGGGGCATGAGCAGTTCTTC.

This sequence joins TRBV10-3 and TRBJ2-7; 8 bases are a match to TRBD1. The CDR3 is 14 residues long. Per the germline V gene, CDR1 is ENHRY and CDR2 is SYGVKD. The V segment lost 0 bases and the J segment 7 bases; nucleotides outside the gene matches: 5. CDR3 in amino acids: CAISESQGANEQYF. CDR3 DNA: TGTGCCATCAGTGAGTCCCAGGGGGCTAATGAGCAGTACTTC.

The chain uses TRBV2 and TRBJ1-1; possible D gene TRBD1, 6 bases. This CDR3 has 16 amino acids. Germline V gene sequence: CDR1 SNHLY, CDR2 FYNNEI. V was trimmed by 3 bases and J by 0 bases, leaving 14 bases between them. CDR3 amino acids: CASSDKTGWLNTEAFF. DNA of the CDR3: TGTGCCAGCAGTGATAAGACAGGTTGGTTGAACACTGAAGCTTTCTTT.

V usage is TRBV4-2 and J usage is TRBJ1-5, with a possible D match to TRBD1 (6 bases). The CDR3 is made up of 13 amino acids. Germline CDR1 is LGHNA and CDR2 is YNFKEQ. Trimming pared 4 bases from V and 3 bases from J, leaving 7 bases between. For the CDR3, the DNA is TGTGCCAGCAGCCGACAGGACAATCAGCCCCAGCATTTT. This gives the protein CASSRQDNQPQHF.

This clone was recorded only once. The chain employs TRBV5-3 and TRBJ1-2; TRBD1 agrees at 8 bases. TRBV5-3 is treated as an ORF (open reading frame) with a function not yet certain. Losses at the gene ends were 5 bases for V and 1 base for J; bases not matched to a gene: 10. This CDR3 has 16 amino acids. The CDR3 sequence: CARSCRRDRLNYGYTF. The CDR3 bases are TGTGCCAGAAGTTGCAGAAGGGACAGGCTTAACTATGGCTACACCTTC.

J is TRBJ2-1 and V is TRBV7-2, with D perhaps TRBD1 (6 bases). CDR1 and CDR2 (germline): SGHTA, FQGNSA. This CDR3 has 16 amino acids. Trimming took off 0 bases at V and 5 bases at J, with 14 bases between the two ends. This CDR3 reads CASSLALAGADNEQFF. The CDR3 nucleotides read TGTGCCAGCAGCTTAGCGCTGGCAGGGGCTGACAATGAGCAGTTCTTC.